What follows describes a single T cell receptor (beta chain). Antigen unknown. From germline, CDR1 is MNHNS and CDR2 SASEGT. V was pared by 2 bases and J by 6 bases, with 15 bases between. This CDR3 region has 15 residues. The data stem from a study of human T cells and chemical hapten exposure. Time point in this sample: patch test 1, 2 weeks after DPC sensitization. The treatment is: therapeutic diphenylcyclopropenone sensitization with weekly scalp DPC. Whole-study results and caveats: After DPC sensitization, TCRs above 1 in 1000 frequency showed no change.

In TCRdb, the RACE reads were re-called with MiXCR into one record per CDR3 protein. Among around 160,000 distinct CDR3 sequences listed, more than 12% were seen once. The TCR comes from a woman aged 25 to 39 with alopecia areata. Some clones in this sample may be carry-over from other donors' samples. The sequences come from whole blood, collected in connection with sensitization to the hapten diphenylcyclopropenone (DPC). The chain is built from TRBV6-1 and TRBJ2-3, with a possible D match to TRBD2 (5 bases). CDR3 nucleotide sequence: TGTGCCAGCAGTGAACGACGGGCAGGCGGGGATACGCAGTATTTT. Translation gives CASSERRAGGDTQYF.